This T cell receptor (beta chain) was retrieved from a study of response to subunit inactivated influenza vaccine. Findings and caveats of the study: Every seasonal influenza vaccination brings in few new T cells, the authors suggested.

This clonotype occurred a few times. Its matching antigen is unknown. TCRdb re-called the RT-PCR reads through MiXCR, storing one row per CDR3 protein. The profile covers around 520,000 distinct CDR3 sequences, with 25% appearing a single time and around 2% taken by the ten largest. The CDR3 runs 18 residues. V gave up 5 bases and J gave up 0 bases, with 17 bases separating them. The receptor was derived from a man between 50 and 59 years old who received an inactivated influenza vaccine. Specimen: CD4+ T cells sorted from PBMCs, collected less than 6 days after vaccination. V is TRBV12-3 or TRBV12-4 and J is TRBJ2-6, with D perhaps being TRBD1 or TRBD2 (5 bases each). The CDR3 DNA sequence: TGTGCCAGCAGTCCCGGGACGGTTTATAACTCTGGGGCCAACGTCCTGACTTTC. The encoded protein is CASSPGTVYNSGANVLTF.